Given below is one T cell receptor (beta chain) in context. Its antigen is unknown. No clone much larger than this one lies a single base away; base qualities are absent. The data are from a study of shared clonotypes between healthy human individuals (dated by TCRdb to 2019 to 2021). Regarding the study in general: Three men and a couple of women, aged 18 to 49 years, made up the cohort. For each donor, CD4 naive and CD4 memory were each run on three plates, CD8 naive on two plates, and CD8 memory on one plate. To estimate repertoire size and how much clonotype sharing occurs between individuals, the study deeply sequenced the blood TCR repertoires of about 5 healthy adults. Libraries were prepared and TCR repertoires were sequenced by different laboratories using diverse techniques, in order to increase sequencing depth and limit assay-specific biases. Between about 0.8 and 9.5 billion PBMCs per donor were obtained by leukapheresis. What the authors observed across the whole study: Sharing across a few donors was observed for about 5% of naive CD4, about 4% of naive CD8, roughly 2.4% of memory CD4, and about 0.38% of memory CD8 clonotypes. Pairwise subsampling led to the expectation that sequencing depth would affect the degree of clonotype sharing among donors. The genetic and exposure-history diversity represented was limited by the small number of donors. Compared with non-shared clonotypes, the clonotypes found in all four sorted-subset donors had higher generation probabilities. Naive subsets generally had larger estimated clonotype richness than memory subsets did. Rarefaction of sorted-subset datasets indicated incomplete sequencing despite the large sequencing depth. Only blood was sampled, and tissue TCR repertoires likely differ from those in blood.

CDR1 and CDR2 are read off the germline V gene as SQVTM and ANQGSEA. Inclusive of the bounding cysteine and phenylalanine, the CDR3 is 14 residues long. Only the CDR3 DNA is retained, 42 bases long and in frame from the first base. The germline V end is reduced by 3 bases and the J end by 6 bases; junction bases left unmatched: 6. CD8 naive samples were obtained by positive selection for CCR7 among CD45RO-negative cells, yielding a CD45RA+CCR7+ population from which TemRA cells were excluded. The donors were healthy, HIV-negative adults with no recently reported acute infections or vaccinations. Every donor was a Caucasian adult residing in Nashville, Tennessee, USA. Blood was collected by leukapheresis, and PBMCs were isolated by Ficoll-Histopaque density gradient centrifugation and then cryopreserved in liquid nitrogen vapor phase. Purity and quantity of every magnetically sorted T cell population were checked by analytical flow cytometry. From each sorted fraction, genomic DNA was isolated and quantified by UV absorbance on a Nanodrop 2000c.

Using the deep immunoSEQ assay, TCR CDR3 regions were amplified from genomic DNA by multiplex PCR. Genomic DNA extracted from each cell subset was distributed evenly over all wells of several immunoSEQ 96-well plates, and each plate served as one replicate. For sorted subsets, approximately 200 ng of genomic DNA, equivalent to around 29,000 T cell genomes, went into each replicate PCR. Purified libraries were measured with a Qubit 3.0 fluorometer, size-checked on a Bioanalyzer 2100, and measured again with the KAPA Library Quantification kit. A separate single-read 150-cycle Illumina NextSeq 550 flow cell was used to sequence each immunoSEQ 96-well plate. The original pipeline was this. Because the immunoSEQ output held only junctional sequences and lacked quality scores, the filtering could not match the filtering applied to full-length reads. To assign V/J genes and CDR3, sequences were annotated against IMGT germline references using PyIR, a Python wrapper for IgBLAST v1.9. Reads were filtered out if the reads had weak V/J assignments (E-value above 1e-6), no CDR3, stop codons, out-of-frame junctions, or ambiguous translated residues. A V3J clonotype was defined by an identical inferred V gene, J gene, and CDR3 amino acid sequence. The percentage overlap between two repertoires was calculated by dividing the number of shared unique clonotypes by the size of the smaller repertoire. Richness of each repertoire was evaluated using RTK rarefaction, the Chao1 estimator, and Recon v2.1 estimates of unobserved clonotypes. OLGA was used to compute generation probabilities for all TCRbeta clonotypes that the gDNA method yielded from a handful of donors. The clones in this table, taken by TCRdb from immuneACCESS, are in-frame only. Not every clone is retained; where verified, under half of the shortfall comes from an unresolved V gene, and the cause of the rest is unknown. V and J calls and clone size are those listed in that table; D and trimming were worked out from the DNA. For this sample the table gives fewer than 1 million clones, of which 90% to 98% were detected only once. In total, the top ten clones hold around 0.21% of the sample.

The clonotype comes from a man aged 30 to 39 in good health. The rearranged segments are TRBV29-1 and TRBJ2-1, and 9 junctional nucleotides match TRBD2. Sequenced: naive CD8+ T cells sorted from blood. The meaning of the sample's cell subset or site label: CD45RA+CCR7+. The CDR3 reads as follows: CSVEPSGTGNEQFF. The DNA reads as follows: TGCAGCGTTGAGCCTAGCGGGACCGGCAATGAGCAGTTCTTC.